A single sample gave rise to the 14 T cell receptor beta chains below, sequenced in a study of blood T cell repertoires in COVID-19 (TCRdb year 2020). Library prep was done by the immunoSEQ multiplex PCR assay. TCRdb took this table from immuneACCESS and kept in-frame rearrangements with V and J called. Such tables lack part of the clones; where checked against another copy, unresolved V genes explain under half of the gap, and the rest is unexplained. This sample is represented by more than 90,000 clones; roughly nine tenths of them were singletons. 15% to 20% of the sample belongs to the ten largest clones. The sample comprised peripheral blood. The receptors come from an older woman with COVID-19, enrolled during active disease.

The chain employs TRBV30 and TRBJ2-6; 11 bases match TRBD1. Trimming at V came to 5 bases and at J to 1 base, leaving 1 base not matched to a gene. The germline V gene has CDR1 GTSNPN and CDR2 SVGIG (reference sequence). The CDR3 runs 15 residues. As DNA, the CDR3 is TGTGCCTGGGGGACAGGGGGGTCTGGGGCCAACGTCCTGACTTTC. This codes for CAWGTGGSGANVLTF.

This clone was found a few times. CDR3 sequence (DNA): TGTGCCAGCAGTTTCGGGGGAGGCGGAGATTCACCCCTCCACTTT. As protein: CASSFGGGGDSPLHF. This chain joins TRBV6-5 and TRBJ1-6; TRBD1 might be the D (5 bases). The germline V and J ends were trimmed by 4 bases and 8 bases, with 15 bases remaining between them. In germline, CDR1 is MNHEY, CDR2 SVGAGI. CDR3 length: 15 residues.

The V call is TRBV6-5, the J call TRBJ1-1, with no clear D. Trimming took off 8 bases at V and 1 base at J, with 11 bases between the two ends. The germline gives CDR1 MNHEY, CDR2 SVGAGI. The CDR3 extends over 13 amino acids. The CDR3 bases are TGTGCCAGCGGAGGAAGGGAGAACACTGAAGCTTTCTTT. It encodes CASGGRENTEAFF.

J is TRBJ1-4 and V is TRBV30; D not resolved. The CDR3 has 12 amino acids. V lost 2 bases and J lost 5, with 6 bases in between. CDR1 and CDR2 from the germline V gene are GTSNPN and SVGIG (reference sequence). The CDR3 loop reads CAWSLLNEKLFF. As DNA, the CDR3 is TGTGCCTGGAGTCTGTTAAATGAAAAACTGTTTTTT.

The genes are TRBV9 and TRBJ1-1; unclear D gene. This CDR3 region has 15 residues. Germline loops: CDR1 SGDLS, CDR2 YYNGEE. Trimming stripped 6 bases from V and 6 bases from J, with 21 bases between. DNA of the CDR3: TGTGCCAGCACCCCACGGAGGGTAGATAGCCCTGAAGCTTTCTTT. It is translated as CASTPRRVDSPEAFF.

The J gene is TRBJ1-1, the V gene TRBV6-5; TRBD1 agrees at 9 bases. This CDR3 contains 14 residues. CDR1 and CDR2 (germline): MNHEY, SVGAGI. V dropped 7 bases and J dropped 5; count of bases not matched to a gene: 8. CDR3 loop: CASKGDRVWTEAFF. The CDR3 bases are TGTGCCAGCAAGGGGGACAGGGTTTGGACTGAAGCTTTCTTT.

This chain joins TRBV7-7 and TRBJ2-2; D is perhaps TRBD1 (5 bases). The CDR3 sequence is 15 residues long. Trimming cost V 2 bases and J 4 bases, with 11 bases left between them. Germline loops: CDR1 SSHAT, CDR2 FNYEAQ (reference sequence). For the CDR3, the DNA is TGTGCCAGCAGCTTATTAGGGGCCTTCACCGGGGAGCTGTTTTTT. As protein: CASSLLGAFTGELFF.

This rearrangement joins TRBV30 to TRBJ1-5; D might be TRBD1 (5 bases). Germline CDR1 and CDR2: GTSNPN and SVGIG (reference sequence). CDR3 length: 15 residues. Trimming took off 0 bases at V and 3 bases at J, with 12 bases between the two ends. CDR3 DNA sequence: TGTGCCTGGAGTGTCTCGAGACAGATCAATCAGCCCCAGCATTTT. This sequence encodes CAWSVSRQINQPQHF. The whole variable domain, remainder taken from reference TRBV30 and TRBJ1-5, is SQTIHQWPATLVQPVGSPLSLECTVEGTSNPNLYWYRQAAGRGLQLLFYSVGIGQISSEVPQNLSASRPQDRQFILSSKKLLLSDSGFYLCAWSVSRQINQPQHFGDGTRLSIL.

CDR3 protein: CAISESTLREAGYTF. For the CDR3, the DNA is TGTGCCATCAGTGAGTCGACCCTCAGGGAGGCAGGCTACACCTTC. The V and J genes are TRBV10-3 and TRBJ1-2; D might be TRBD1 (5 bases). The germline V gene has CDR1 ENHRY and CDR2 SYGVKD. The CDR3 loop spans 15 amino acids. The V and J ends lost 0 bases and 8 bases respectively, with 16 bases between them.

This chain links TRBV2 with TRBJ2-7; the match to TRBD2 covers 9 bases. Looked up from germline, CDR1 is SNHLY and CDR2 is FYNNEI. V shed 8 bases and J 2 bases; nucleotides not matched to a gene: 4. The CDR3 spans 13 residues. The DNA for the CDR3 is TGTGCCAGCCAGCGGGGGGAAACCTACGAGCAGTACTTC. It specifies CASQRGETYEQYF.

The sample holds a few counts of this clone. The chain employs TRBV27 and TRBJ1-6, with TRBD1 identical over 10 bases. Germline-derived CDR1 and CDR2 are MNHEY and SMNVEV (reference sequence). V gave up 5 bases and J gave up 7 bases; unmatched junction bases: 5. The CDR3 consists of 15 residues. CDR3 in DNA: TGTGCCAGCAGTATCGGACAGGGGGACAATTCACCCCTCCACTTT. Protein sequence: CASSIGQGDNSPLHF.

In regard to this clone: Sequence at one end of the junction differs from germline and may be a read error. This rearrangement joins TRBV7-7 to TRBJ2-7, with D possibly matching TRBD2 (6 bases). Germline V gene lookup returns CDR1 SSHAT and CDR2 FNYEAQ (reference sequence). This CDR3 is built from 13 residues. CDR3 in DNA: TGTGCTAGCAGCCGGGGAGGTGCCTACGAGCAGTACTTC. Translation: CASSRGGAYEQYF.

The V and J genes are TRBV10-3 and TRBJ2-1, with TRBD2 as a possible D gene (5 bases). V gave up 3 bases and J gave up 1 base, with 10 bases separating them. Germline V gene data show CDR1 as ENHRY and CDR2 as SYGVKD. CDR3 length: 15 amino acids. This CDR3 is CAISEALGSYNEQFF. The CDR3 DNA follows: TGTGCCATCAGTGAAGCACTAGGTTCCTACAATGAGCAGTTCTTC.

V gene TRBV3-1 (or the pseudogene TRBV3-2) combines with J gene TRBJ2-3; 13 nucleotides line up with TRBD2. Per the germline V gene, CDR1 is LGHDT and CDR2 is YNNKEL (reference sequence). V shed 5 bases and J 2 bases; nucleotides not matched to a gene: 4. This CDR3 region has 16 residues. The CDR3 spells CASSAGTSGVTDTQYF. CDR3 sequence (DNA): TGTGCCAGCAGCGCGGGGACTAGCGGGGTCACAGATACGCAGTATTTT.